The T cell receptor (beta chain) under discussion was sequenced for a study of shared T cell receptors in the human thymus. The trim removed 0 bases at V and 6 bases at J, leaving 10 bases unmatched. The CDR3 is 16 residues long. CDR1 is MRHNA, CDR2 SNTAGT, per germline. This clone has just one count. Measured with immunoSEQ multiplex PCR; TCRdb has only the in-frame clones, and not every one. The repertoire holds around 730,000 clones, with roughly 88% as singletons. Another study also made use of these data, one on human thymus T cells.

The clonotype originates from a girl under three years old with a congenital heart defect. The sequenced sample was thymocytes. The J gene is TRBJ1-2, the V gene TRBV6-4, with TRBD1 matching over 7 bases. The chain's CDR3 is CASSDSFQGGRDGYTF. CDR3 in DNA: TGTGCCAGCAGTGACTCATTTCAGGGGGGAAGGGATGGCTACACCTTC.